A selection of T cell receptor beta chains follows, all from one sample in a study of T cells in localized non-small cell lung cancer. Method: immunoSEQ multiplex PCR; TCRdb's copy keeps in-frame clones and lacks some. The data hold around 2,800 clones, with 25% to 30% observed a single time. The specimen comprised lung tumor tissue, sampled before any cancer treatment. All receptors derive from a male donor aged 60 or over with stage II squamous cell lung carcinoma. Each CDR3 is given with its conserved first and last residue. The D gene is left open where the match is weak. The size of a clone is reported for some rows only, either as once, few or many, or as a class for expanded clones.

j_call: TRBJ2-1; clone_size: NA; d_call: TRBD1; v_call: TRBV6-8; cdr3_aa: CASSPGTVPFEQFF; cdr3_nt: TGTGCCAGCAGCCCCGGGACAGTCCCCTTTGAGCAGTTCTTC
j_call: TRBJ2-3; clone_size: few; d_call: NA; v_call: TRBV11-3; cdr3_aa: CASSLETPPSTDTQYF; cdr3_nt: TGTGCCAGCAGCTTGGAGACCCCCCCTAGCACAGATACGCAGTATTTT
j_call: TRBJ1-3; clone_size: few; d_call: NA; v_call: TRBV6-8; cdr3_aa: CASSLLGSGNTIYF; cdr3_nt: TGTGCCAGCAGTCTACTTGGATCTGGAAACACCATATATTTT
j_call: TRBJ1-4; clone_size: few; d_call: TRBD1; v_call: TRBV5-1; cdr3_aa: CASSSDRGYEKLFF; cdr3_nt: TGCGCCAGCAGCTCGGACAGGGGTTATGAAAAACTGTTTTTT
j_call: TRBJ2-5; clone_size: NA; d_call: NA; v_call: TRBV6-7; cdr3_aa: CASSFGGLQETQYF; cdr3_nt: TGTGCCAGCAGTTTTGGGGGGCTCCAAGAGACCCAGTACTTC
j_call: TRBJ1-2; clone_size: few; d_call: NA; v_call: TRBV18; cdr3_aa: CASSLRTDNYGYTF; cdr3_nt: TGTGCCAGCTCACTCCGGACAGATAACTATGGCTACACCTTC
j_call: TRBJ2-1; clone_size: NA; d_call: TRBD2; v_call: TRBV5-1; cdr3_aa: CASSLGLAGVGGSYNEQFF; cdr3_nt: TGCGCCAGCAGCTTGGGACTAGCGGGAGTTGGTGGCTCCTACAATGAGCAGTTCTTC
j_call: TRBJ2-1; clone_size: NA; d_call: NA; v_call: TRBV19; cdr3_aa: CASTGGAASSYNGQFF; cdr3_nt: TGTGCCAGTACCGGTGGCGCCGCTAGCTCCTACAATGGGCAGTTCTTC
j_call: TRBJ1-1; clone_size: few; d_call: NA; v_call: TRBV11-3; cdr3_aa: CASSWGGRATEAFF; cdr3_nt: TGTGCCAGCAGCTGGGGGGGCAGAGCCACTGAAGCTTTCTTT
j_call: TRBJ1-4; clone_size: NA; d_call: NA; v_call: TRBV18; cdr3_aa: CASSLGTDKNEKLFF; cdr3_nt: TGTGCCAGCTCACTAGGGACGGACAAAAATGAAAAACTGTTTTTT
j_call: TRBJ1-6; clone_size: medium-sized; d_call: TRBD1; v_call: TRBV6-8; cdr3_aa: CASSDTDRGGSKRSPLHF; cdr3_nt: TGTGCCAGCAGTGATACCGACAGGGGTGGTAGTAAGAGATCACCCCTCCACTTT
j_call: TRBJ2-3; clone_size: few; d_call: NA; v_call: TRBV11-3; cdr3_aa: CASSSGTHGDTQYF; cdr3_nt: TGTGCCAGCAGTTCCGGGACTCACGGAGATACGCAGTATTTT
j_call: TRBJ2-6; clone_size: few; d_call: TRBD1; v_call: TRBV28; cdr3_aa: CASSSTGFRGANVLTF; cdr3_nt: TGTGCCAGCAGTTCGACAGGGTTTCGTGGGGCCAACGTCCTGACTTTC
j_call: TRBJ1-4; clone_size: NA; d_call: TRBD1; v_call: TRBV6-8; cdr3_aa: CASSQQGGNEKLFF; cdr3_nt: TGTGCCAGCAGTCAACAGGGGGGGAATGAAAAACTGTTTTTT
j_call: TRBJ2-2; clone_size: few; d_call: NA; v_call: TRBV11-3; cdr3_aa: CASSPRPATGELFF; cdr3_nt: TGTGCCAGCAGCCCAAGGCCTGCCACCGGGGAGCTGTTTTTT
j_call: TRBJ2-1; clone_size: medium-sized; d_call: NA; v_call: TRBV11-3; cdr3_aa: CASSLVMSYNEQFF; cdr3_nt: TGTGCCAGCAGCTTAGTAATGTCCTACAATGAGCAGTTCTTC
j_call: TRBJ1-2; clone_size: NA; d_call: TRBD1; v_call: TRBV19; cdr3_aa: CASSITGAFYGYTF; cdr3_nt: TGTGCCAGTAGTATTACAGGGGCCTTTTATGGCTACACCTTC
j_call: TRBJ1-6; clone_size: NA; d_call: NA; v_call: TRBV19; cdr3_aa: CASSITGNNSPLHF; cdr3_nt: TGTGCCAGTAGCATCACCGGGAATAATTCACCCCTCCACTTT
j_call: TRBJ2-1; clone_size: NA; d_call: TRBD1; v_call: TRBV11-3; cdr3_aa: CASSAGGTGRNEQFF; cdr3_nt: TGTGCCAGCAGCGCAGGCGGGACAGGTCGGAATGAGCAGTTCTTC
j_call: TRBJ2-2; clone_size: NA; d_call: NA; v_call: TRBV4-1; cdr3_aa: CASSQALRGELFF; cdr3_nt: TGCGCCAGCAGCCAAGCCCTCCGTGGGGAGCTGTTTTTT
j_call: TRBJ2-5; clone_size: few; d_call: NA; v_call: TRBV6-8; cdr3_aa: CASRRGGHSGVQETQYF; cdr3_nt: TGTGCCAGCAGGCGAGGGGGACACTCAGGGGTCCAAGAGACCCAGTACTTC
j_call: TRBJ2-5; clone_size: NA; d_call: TRBD2; v_call: TRBV5-1; cdr3_aa: CASSLSGDQETQYF; cdr3_nt: TGCGCCAGCAGCTTGAGCGGGGACCAAGAGACCCAGTACTTC
j_call: TRBJ1-2; clone_size: few; d_call: NA; v_call: TRBV7-5; cdr3_aa: CASSHTNRPYGYTF; cdr3_nt: TGTGCCAGCAGCCATACTAACAGGCCGTATGGCTACACCTTC
j_call: TRBJ1-1; clone_size: medium-sized; d_call: NA; v_call: TRBV7-2; cdr3_aa: CASSLGVPGEAFF; cdr3_nt: TGTGCCAGCAGCTTAGGGGTACCGGGTGAAGCTTTCTTT